Described below is a single T cell receptor beta chain sequence and its context. TCR beta sequencing was performed on blood CD8+ and CD4+ T cells. The data belong to a study of CD8 T cells in Susac syndrome. The germline CDR1 and CDR2 sequences are LGHDT and YNNKEL (reference sequence). The J segment lost 1 base and the V segment lost 2 bases, leaving 0 bases of the junction unmatched. CDR3 length: 15 amino acids. Reverse transcription of roughly 0.5 to 1 ug RNA was carried out with random hexamers. TCRdb re-analysed the immunoSEQ multiplex PCR reads in MiXCR, keeping a single row per CDR3 protein. The sample lists approximately 200,000 distinct CDR3 sequences; roughly 95% were seen once.

J is TRBJ2-5 and V is TRBV3-1; 11 bases fit TRBD2. Sequencing was performed on CD4+ T cells from PBMCs. This TCR came from a human donor with multiple sclerosis. This CDR3 is CASSQLAGGQETQYF. CDR3 nucleotides: TGTGCCAGCAGCCAACTAGCGGGGGGCCAAGAGACCCAGTACTTC.